This T cell receptor (beta chain) was recorded in a study of cytomegalovirus exposure and HLA in healthy donors (dated by TCRdb to between 2016 and 2019). As for the study more broadly: An earlier analysis of 587 of the donors reported roughly 300 Gb of sequence data and some 110 million unique TCR beta sequences obtained from approximately 180 million T cells. An early release that covered several hundred HLA-typed donors contained around 330 gigabases of sequencing data and tens of millions of unique TCR sequences. Of the roughly 410 genotyped donors, roughly 76% were placed in the genetic ancestry cluster associated with self-reported Caucasian donors. The aim of the study was to test whether cataloging public T cell receptors could identify signatures of past pathogen exposure. Using immunosequencing, the study profiled T cell repertoires from about 650 subjects and related those repertoires to cytomegalovirus serostatus. A separate validation cohort of roughly 130 different subjects was used in addition to the 666-subject first cohort. High-throughput TCR immunosequencing, statistical association of individual TCRs with disease status, and machine learning were combined to predict cytomegalovirus infection status. To study patterns of TCR occurrence, a later analysis re-analyzed previously published TCR beta repertoires from around 670 donors and added high-resolution HLA genotyping. Rather than using new phenotypic data, the later analysis identified candidate immune exposures from TCR beta sequences and from how often those sequences occurred across donors. In an earlier analysis of around 540 of the donors, high-throughput TCR beta sequencing was used to judge whether each TCR beta V gene segment behaved as functional or pseudogenic. Alongside the repertoire data, information on donor age, sex, ethnicity and CMV serostatus was compiled. A later genetic analysis took genome-wide SNP genotypes for about 65% of the 666 donors and used that subset as a discovery cohort. All discovery cohort repertoires had been generated using a single sequencing platform. Both class I and class II loci were covered by HLA typing, at four-digit resolution. Typing coverage differed by locus: A, B, C, DRB1 and DQB1 were typed in about 620-640 donors, DQA1 in about 510, DPA1 in around 600, and DPB1 in 400 to 480. A few DR-DQ haplotypes were treated as single units for association and clustering because of strong linkage in the cohort. On average, around 230,000 unique TCR beta nucleotide sequences were sequenced per donor among about 400 genotyped donors of the cohort, with around 19% of those sequences being non-productive.

The receptor library was made with the immunoSEQ multiplex PCR assay. The multiplex PCR relied on a mix of 60 forward primers for TCR Vbeta segments and 13 reverse primers for TCR Jbeta segments. Amplification of the CDR3 region of rearranged TCR beta genes was performed with a multiplex PCR assay on genomic DNA. On the Illumina HiSeq System, the amplified TCR beta libraries were sequenced as 87-base-pair reads. The authors' pipeline ran thus. In a later analysis, some 80 million unique TCR beta chains were counted across the 666 repertoires, and roughly 11 million of these chains were shared by at least two donors. A nearest-neighbor algorithm error-corrected the raw reads and collapsed the reads into unique sequences, merging closely related sequences to remove PCR and sequencing errors. V, D and J gene segments were assigned by aligning CDR3 sequences to IMGT reference sequences. For a sequence to be retained, a match of at least six nucleotides was required to both a V gene segment and a J gene segment. A rearrangement counted as productive if the CDR3 had no stop codons and remained in frame with V and J, and every other rearrangement counted as non-productive. CDR3 was defined by IMGT convention, running from the second conserved V-encoded cysteine to the conserved J-encoded phenylalanine. Sequences without an unambiguous match to a single V gene segment were excluded from the earlier analysis of approximately 600 of the donors. In an earlier analysis of approximately 550 of the donors, V segments were called functional above 56.7% productive rearrangements and were called segregating when the between-donor standard deviation exceeded 5%. A statistical classification framework was developed to diagnose cytomegalovirus status using the catalog of TCR beta chain sequences. In a later analysis, V and J genes were assigned by comparing TCR nucleotide sequences against IMGT/GENE-DB human TR gene sequences. In a later analysis, CDR3 sequences and most-parsimonious VDJ recombination scenarios were assigned using the TCRdist pipeline. In a later analysis, each TCR beta chain was defined by its CDR3 amino acid sequence together with its V-gene family, and reads lacking a unique V-gene family were excluded. As a way to deal with suspected cross-contamination and a sequencing artifact, a later analysis dropped hundreds of nucleotide sequences that were highly shared and had low generation probability. In a later analysis, a clonal expansion index for each public chain was calculated from normalized within-repertoire ranks of inferred template counts. In a later analysis, generation probabilities were computed with a VDJ recombination model fitted to out-of-frame rearrangements, and the resulting probabilities were checked against IGoR. In a later analysis, TCR-TCR, TCR-HLA and TCR-CMV co-occurrence was scored with hypergeometric tests, and a repertoire-size bias correction was applied to TCR pairs. False discovery rates were estimated in a later analysis by permuting HLA or CMV assignments 20 times. In a later analysis, co-occurring TCRs were grouped using DBSCAN, and TCRdist sequence similarity was added for clustering within HLA-allele-positive subsets. Repertoires with fewer than 30,000 or more than 120,000 public chains were left out of co-occurrence clustering, as were about five repertoires with anomalous nucleotide sharing. The source is immuneACCESS, and TCRdb retained only in-frame sequences with V and J called. Part of the clones is not carried over; for the studies checked, unresolved V genes explain less than half of this, and the remainder is unexplained. The V and J calls and clone size are taken from that table; D and trimming were inferred from the DNA. Present in this sample are approximately 160,000 clones, 60% to 80% of which were seen just once. The leading ten clones occupy roughly 0.7% of the sample.

In the case of this clone: There is no known antigen for this receptor. Base qualities were left out, and no much larger clone turns up one base away.

The CDR3, from cysteine to phenylalanine, totals 15 residues. Only the CDR3 DNA stays, 45 bases, in frame from base 1. The germline V gene (reference sequence) yields SEHNR for CDR1 and FQNEAQ for CDR2. V trim: 5 bases; J trim: 6 bases; unmatched bases: 6. The cohort comprised fewer than 750 healthy bone marrow donors. At the time of sampling, all cohort members were nominally healthy, though unrecorded immune exposures were likely present. The donor tested CMV seronegative and was one of the 352 seronegative cohort members. Each donor provided a peripheral blood sample, and peripheral blood mononuclear cells were used for TCR beta sequencing. The Qiagen DNeasy Blood Extraction Kit was used to extract genomic DNA from the blood cell samples. Broad study findings and their caveats: In vitro tests confirmed that a few of the cytomegalovirus-associated TCR beta chains recognize cytomegalovirus antigens. Most TCR sequences were seen in very few donors, while some public TCRs were found in many individuals. Presence/absence analyses assumed roughly uniform sequencing depth across donors, an assumption that may not hold. The 87-base-pair reads could not distinguish some IMGT-functional V segments, including TRBV6-2 and TRBV6-3, so those segments were excluded. An association between a missense DCLRE1C variant and V-gene and J-gene trimming of TCR beta chains was found in a later genetic analysis and replicated in an independent cohort. Linkage disequilibrium might explain the correlated functional status among segregating V segments, but an unknown experimental factor could not be ruled out. Because HLA typing was unavailable for some donors at each locus, only the typed subset was used in association tests. In a later analysis, most CMV-associated TCR beta chains were found to appear HLA-restricted, with HLA associations seemingly driven largely by CMV exposure. Because counts were too low, approximately 15 rarely observed V segments, including chromosome 9 orphons, were excluded from the earlier analysis of 587 of the donors. Compared with the 666-donor mean, donors in an Asian-associated ancestry cluster had fewer N-insertions in productive TCRs, according to a later genetic analysis. For the cohort, immune exposure information was limited to CMV serostatus. Compared with equally common non-associated chains, HLA-associated TCR beta chains in a later analysis were more clonally expanded and had lower generation probabilities. An earlier analysis of approximately 570 of the donors showed that most TCR beta V segments appeared in productive rearrangements either about 90% or about 30% of the time, which broadly matched IMGT annotations. According to the authors, the approach could potentially be generalized to other disease states and immunological phenotypes. In a later analysis, TCR association rates were found to vary across HLA loci, with the most associated TCRs seen for DRB1 alleles and the fewest for HLA-C alleles. Assigning TCR associations to individual alleles was difficult when HLA alleles, especially DR and DQ, strongly co-occurred. The classifier was reported to diagnose cytomegalovirus status with high specificity and sensitivity in both the original and validation cohorts. According to a later analysis, parvovirus B19, influenza, CMV and Epstein-Barr virus appeared linked to several top co-occurrence clusters. The sequencing pipeline was judged likely to have produced a cluster of highly shared sequence variants as a technical artifact. In this cohort, only TCR beta chains were sequenced, and detectable features were limited by the absence of alpha or paired-chain data. In a later analysis, 15,000 to 20,000 TCR beta sequences were associated with specific HLA alleles at a false discovery rate of 0.05. In the study, approximately 160 TCR beta chains were listed as associated with cytomegalovirus. A further reported finding was that TCR beta sequences accurately predicted the HLA-A and HLA-B alleles for most subjects in the first cohort.

The chain links TRBV7-9 with TRBJ2-7; 14 nucleotides in the junction match TRBD2. The sequenced material came from PBMCs. This clonotype was obtained from a male donor in good health and CMV-seronegative. In nucleotide form, the sequence is TGTGCCAGCAGCCGACTAGCGGGGGGGCCTGGCGAGCAGTACTTC. It translates to CASSRLAGGPGEQYF.